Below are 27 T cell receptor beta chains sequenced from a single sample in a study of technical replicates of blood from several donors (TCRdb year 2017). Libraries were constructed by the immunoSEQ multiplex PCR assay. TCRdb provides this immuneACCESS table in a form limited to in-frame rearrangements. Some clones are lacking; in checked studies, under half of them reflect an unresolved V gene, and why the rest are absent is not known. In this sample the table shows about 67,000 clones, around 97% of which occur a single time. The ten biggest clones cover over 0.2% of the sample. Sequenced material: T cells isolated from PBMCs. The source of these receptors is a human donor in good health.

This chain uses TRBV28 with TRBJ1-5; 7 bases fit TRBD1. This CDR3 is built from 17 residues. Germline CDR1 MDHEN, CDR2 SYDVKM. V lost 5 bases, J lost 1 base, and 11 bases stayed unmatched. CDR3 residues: CASSIRGGARSNQPQHF. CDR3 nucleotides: TGTGCCAGCAGTATTCGAGGGGGCGCAAGGAGCAATCAGCCCCAGCATTTT.

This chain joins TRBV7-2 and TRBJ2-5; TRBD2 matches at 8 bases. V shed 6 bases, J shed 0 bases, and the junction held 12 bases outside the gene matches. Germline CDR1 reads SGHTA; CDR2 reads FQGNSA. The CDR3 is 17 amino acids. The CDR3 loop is CASSFLPSGWYQETQYF. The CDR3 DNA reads TGTGCCAGCAGTTTCTTGCCTAGCGGGTGGTACCAAGAGACCCAGTACTTC.

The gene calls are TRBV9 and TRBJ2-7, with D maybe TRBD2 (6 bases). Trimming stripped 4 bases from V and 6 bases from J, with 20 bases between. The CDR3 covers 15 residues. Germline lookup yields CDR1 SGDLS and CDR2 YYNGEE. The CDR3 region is CASSPRGGRDSEQYF. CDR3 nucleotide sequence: TGTGCCAGCAGCCCCCGGGGAGGACGGGACTCCGAGCAGTACTTC.

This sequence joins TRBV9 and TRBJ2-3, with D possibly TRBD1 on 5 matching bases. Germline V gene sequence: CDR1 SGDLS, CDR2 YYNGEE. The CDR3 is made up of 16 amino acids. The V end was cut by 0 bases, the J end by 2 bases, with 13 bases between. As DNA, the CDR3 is TGTGCCAGCAGCGTAGTGGGGCCGTCCAACACAGATACGCAGTATTTT. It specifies CASSVVGPSNTDTQYF.

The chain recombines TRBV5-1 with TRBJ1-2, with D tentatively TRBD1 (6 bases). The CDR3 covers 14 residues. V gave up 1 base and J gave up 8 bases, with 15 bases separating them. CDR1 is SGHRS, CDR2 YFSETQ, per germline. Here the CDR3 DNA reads TGCGCCAGCAGCTTGACTGGGGGCGAAGCCGGCTACACCTTC. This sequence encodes CASSLTGGEAGYTF.

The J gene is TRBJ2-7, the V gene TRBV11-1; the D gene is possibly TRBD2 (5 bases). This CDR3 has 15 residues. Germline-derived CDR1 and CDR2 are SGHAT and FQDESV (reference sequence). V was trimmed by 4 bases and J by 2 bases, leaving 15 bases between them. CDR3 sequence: CASSSEFEGTYEQYF. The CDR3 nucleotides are TGTGCCAGCAGCTCCGAATTTGAGGGTACCTACGAGCAGTACTTC.

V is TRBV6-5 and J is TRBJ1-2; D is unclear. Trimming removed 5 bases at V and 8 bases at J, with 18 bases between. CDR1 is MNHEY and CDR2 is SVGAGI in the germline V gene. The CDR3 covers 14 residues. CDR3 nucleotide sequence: TGTGCCAGCAGTAGCCCCGGAAAAACTATGGGCTACACCTTC. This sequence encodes CASSSPGKTMGYTF.

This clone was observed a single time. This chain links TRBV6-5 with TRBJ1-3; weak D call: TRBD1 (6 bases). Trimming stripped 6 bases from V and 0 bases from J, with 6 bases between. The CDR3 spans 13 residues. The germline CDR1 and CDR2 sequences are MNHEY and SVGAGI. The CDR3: CASRDSSGNTIYF. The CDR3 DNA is TGTGCCAGCAGGGACAGCTCTGGAAACACCATATATTTT.

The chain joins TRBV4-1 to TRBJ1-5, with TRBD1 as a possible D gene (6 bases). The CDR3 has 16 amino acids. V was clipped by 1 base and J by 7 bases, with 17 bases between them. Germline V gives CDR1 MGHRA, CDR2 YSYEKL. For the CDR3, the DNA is TGCGCCAGCAGCCAAGCGTATACCCCTACAGGGCAGCCCCAGCATTTT. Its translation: CASSQAYTPTGQPQHF.

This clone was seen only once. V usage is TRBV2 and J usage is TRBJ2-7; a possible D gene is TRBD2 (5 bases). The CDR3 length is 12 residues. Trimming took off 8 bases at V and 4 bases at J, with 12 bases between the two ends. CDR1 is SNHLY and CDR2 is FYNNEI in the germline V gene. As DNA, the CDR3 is TGTGCCAGCTTAGTGGGAGTTTACGAGCAGTACTTC. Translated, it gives CASLVGVYEQYF.

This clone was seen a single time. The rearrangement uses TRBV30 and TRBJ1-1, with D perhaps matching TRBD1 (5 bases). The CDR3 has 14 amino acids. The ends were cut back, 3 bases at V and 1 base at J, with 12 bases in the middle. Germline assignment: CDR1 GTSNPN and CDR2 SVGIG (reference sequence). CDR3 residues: CAWSGGAGNTEAFF. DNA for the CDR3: TGTGCCTGGAGCGGCGGGGCAGGGAACACTGAAGCTTTCTTT.

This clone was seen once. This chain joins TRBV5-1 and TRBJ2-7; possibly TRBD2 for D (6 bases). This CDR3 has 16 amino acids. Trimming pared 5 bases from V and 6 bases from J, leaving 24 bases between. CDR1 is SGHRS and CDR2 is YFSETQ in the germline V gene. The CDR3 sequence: CASREAAGDYGPEQYF. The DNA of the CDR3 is TGCGCCAGCAGAGAGGCAGCGGGTGACTACGGACCCGAGCAGTACTTC.

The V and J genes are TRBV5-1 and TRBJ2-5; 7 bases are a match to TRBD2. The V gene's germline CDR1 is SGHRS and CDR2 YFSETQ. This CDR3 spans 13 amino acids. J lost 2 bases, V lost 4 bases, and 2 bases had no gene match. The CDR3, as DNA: TGCGCCAGCAGCGTTAGCGGGCAAGAGACCCAGTACTTC. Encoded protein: CASSVSGQETQYF.

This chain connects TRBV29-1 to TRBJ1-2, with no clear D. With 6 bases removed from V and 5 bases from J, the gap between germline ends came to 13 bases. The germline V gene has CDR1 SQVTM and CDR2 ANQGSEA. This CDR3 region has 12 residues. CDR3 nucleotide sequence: TGCAGCGTCCCCGGGAGTCGGTATGGCTACACCTTC. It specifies CSVPGSRYGYTF.

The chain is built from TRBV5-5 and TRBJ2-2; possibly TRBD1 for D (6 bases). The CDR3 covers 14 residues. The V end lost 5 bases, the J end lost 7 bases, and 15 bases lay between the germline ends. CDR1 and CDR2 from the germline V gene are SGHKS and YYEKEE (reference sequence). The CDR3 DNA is TGTGCCAGCAGGGAACAGGGAAATAACGGGGAGCTGTTTTTT. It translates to CASREQGNNGELFF.

CDR3 sequence reads: CASSFLLGTAYEQYF. The CDR3 nucleotides read TGTGCCAGCAGCTTTTTACTCGGGACAGCCTACGAGCAGTACTTC. This sequence joins TRBV5-6 and TRBJ2-7, with 7 bases lining up with TRBD1. V was pared by 2 bases and J by 2 bases, with 7 bases of the junction left unmatched. Germline loops: CDR1 SGHDT, CDR2 YYEEEE. The CDR3 spans 15 residues.

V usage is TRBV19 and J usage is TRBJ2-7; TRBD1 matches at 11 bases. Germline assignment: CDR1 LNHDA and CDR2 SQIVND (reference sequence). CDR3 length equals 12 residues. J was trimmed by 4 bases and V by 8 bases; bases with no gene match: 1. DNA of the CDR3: TGTGCCAGTGGGGACAGGGGGTACGAGCAGTACTTC. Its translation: CASGDRGYEQYF.

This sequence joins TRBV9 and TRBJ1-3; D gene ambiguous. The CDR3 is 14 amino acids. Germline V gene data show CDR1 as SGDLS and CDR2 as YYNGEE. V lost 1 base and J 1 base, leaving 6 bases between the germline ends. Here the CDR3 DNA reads TGTGCCAGCAGCGTACTGAGATCTGGAAACACCATATATTTT. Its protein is CASSVLRSGNTIYF.

For the CDR3, the DNA is TGTGCCAGCAAGTGGGACAGTAATGAAAAACTGTTTTTT. Its translation: CASKWDSNEKLFF. The chain carries TRBV5-5 and TRBJ1-4, with 7 bases that match TRBD1. J gave up 4 bases and V 6 bases, and 3 bases lay outside the gene matches. The germline V gene encodes CDR1 SGHKS and CDR2 YYEKEE (reference sequence). This CDR3 spans 13 amino acids.

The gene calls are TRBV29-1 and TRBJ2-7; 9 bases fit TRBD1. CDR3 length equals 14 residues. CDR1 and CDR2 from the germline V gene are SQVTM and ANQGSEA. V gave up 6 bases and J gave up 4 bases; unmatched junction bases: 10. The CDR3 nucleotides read TGCAGCGTGAAGGGGACAGGGCTTTCGTACGAGCAGTACTTC. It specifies CSVKGTGLSYEQYF.

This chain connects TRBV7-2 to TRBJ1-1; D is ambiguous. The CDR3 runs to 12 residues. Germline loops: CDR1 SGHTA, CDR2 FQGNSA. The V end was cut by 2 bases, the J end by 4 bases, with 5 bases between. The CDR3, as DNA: TGTGCCAGCAGCTTATTCGGCACTGAAGCTTTCTTT. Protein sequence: CASSLFGTEAFF.

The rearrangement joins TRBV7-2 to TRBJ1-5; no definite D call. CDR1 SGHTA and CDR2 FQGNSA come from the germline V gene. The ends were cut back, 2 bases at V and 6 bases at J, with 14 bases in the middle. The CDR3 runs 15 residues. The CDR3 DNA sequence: TGTGCCAGCAGCTTATCGTCTGGAAGGAGTCAGCCCCAGCATTTT. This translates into CASSLSSGRSQPQHF.

CDR3 in DNA: TGTGCCTGGACCCAAAGACAGGATCAGCCCCAGCATTTT. Translation gives CAWTQRQDQPQHF. This chain connects TRBV30 to TRBJ1-5; a possible D gene is TRBD1 (6 bases). There are 13 residues in the CDR3. The V end was cut by 4 bases, the J end by 5 bases, with 12 bases between. The germline V gene has CDR1 GTSNPN and CDR2 SVGIG (reference sequence).

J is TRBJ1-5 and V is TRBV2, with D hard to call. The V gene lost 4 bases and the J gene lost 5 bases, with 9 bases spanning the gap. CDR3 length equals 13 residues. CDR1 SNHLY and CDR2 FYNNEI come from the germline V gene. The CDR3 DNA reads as TGTGCCAGCAGTGTAATAAATGATCAGCCCCAGCATTTT. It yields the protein CASSVINDQPQHF.

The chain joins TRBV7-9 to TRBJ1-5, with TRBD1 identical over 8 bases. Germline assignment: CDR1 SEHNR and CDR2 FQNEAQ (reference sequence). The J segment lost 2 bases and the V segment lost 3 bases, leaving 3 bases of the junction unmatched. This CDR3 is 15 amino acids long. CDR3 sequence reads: CASSLTGDRNQPQHF. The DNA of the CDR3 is TGTGCCAGCAGCTTGACAGGGGATCGCAATCAGCCCCAGCATTTT.

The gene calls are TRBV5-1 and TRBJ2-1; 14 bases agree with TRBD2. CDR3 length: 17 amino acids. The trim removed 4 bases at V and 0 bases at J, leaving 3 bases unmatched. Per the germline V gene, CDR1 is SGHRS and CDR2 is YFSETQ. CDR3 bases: TGCGCCAGCAGCCGGGGGACTAGCGGGAGCTCCTACAATGAGCAGTTCTTC. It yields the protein CASSRGTSGSSYNEQFF.

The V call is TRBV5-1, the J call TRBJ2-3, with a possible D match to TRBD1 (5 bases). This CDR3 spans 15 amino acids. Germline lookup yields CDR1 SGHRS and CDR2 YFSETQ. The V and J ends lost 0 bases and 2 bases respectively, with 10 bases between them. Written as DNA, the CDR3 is TGCGCCAGCAGCTTGGAGGATGGGGCCACAGATACGCAGTATTTT. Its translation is CASSLEDGATDTQYF.